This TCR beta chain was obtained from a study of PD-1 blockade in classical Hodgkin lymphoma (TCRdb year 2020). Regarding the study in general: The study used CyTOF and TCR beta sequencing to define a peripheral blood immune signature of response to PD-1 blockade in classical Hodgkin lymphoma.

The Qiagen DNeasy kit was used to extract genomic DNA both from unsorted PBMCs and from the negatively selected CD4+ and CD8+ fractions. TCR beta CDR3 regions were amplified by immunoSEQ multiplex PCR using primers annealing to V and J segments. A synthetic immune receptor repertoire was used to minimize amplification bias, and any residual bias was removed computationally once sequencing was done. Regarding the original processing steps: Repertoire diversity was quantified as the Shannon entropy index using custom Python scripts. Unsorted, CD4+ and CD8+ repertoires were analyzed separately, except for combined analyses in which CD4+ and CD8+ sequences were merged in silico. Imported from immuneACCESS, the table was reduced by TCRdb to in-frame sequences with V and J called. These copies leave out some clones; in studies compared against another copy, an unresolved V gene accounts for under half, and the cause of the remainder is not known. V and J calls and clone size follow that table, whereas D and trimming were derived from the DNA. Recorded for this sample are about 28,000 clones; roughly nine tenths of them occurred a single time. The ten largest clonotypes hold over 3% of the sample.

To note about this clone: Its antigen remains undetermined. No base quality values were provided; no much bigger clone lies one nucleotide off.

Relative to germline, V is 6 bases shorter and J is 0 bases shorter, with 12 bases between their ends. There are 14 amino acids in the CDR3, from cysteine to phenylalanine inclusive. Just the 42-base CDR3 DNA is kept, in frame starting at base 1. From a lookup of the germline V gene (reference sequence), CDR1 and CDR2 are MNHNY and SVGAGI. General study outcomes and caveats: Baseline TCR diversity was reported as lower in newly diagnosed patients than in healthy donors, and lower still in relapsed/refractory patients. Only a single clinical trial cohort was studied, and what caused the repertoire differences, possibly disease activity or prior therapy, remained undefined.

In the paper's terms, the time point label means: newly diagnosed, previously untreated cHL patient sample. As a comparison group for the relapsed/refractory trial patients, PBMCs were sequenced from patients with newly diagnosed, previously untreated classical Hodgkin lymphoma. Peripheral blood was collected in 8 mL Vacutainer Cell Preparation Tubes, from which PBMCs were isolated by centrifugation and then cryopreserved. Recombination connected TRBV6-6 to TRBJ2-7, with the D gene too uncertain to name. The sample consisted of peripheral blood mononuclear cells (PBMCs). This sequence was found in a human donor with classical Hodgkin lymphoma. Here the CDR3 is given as CASSSGQSSYEQYF. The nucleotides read TGTGCCAGCAGCTCTGGGCAAAGCTCCTACGAGCAGTACTTC.